A selection of T cell receptor beta chains follows, all from one sample in a study of early T cells in non-severe SARS-CoV-2 infection. In TCRdb, the 5' RACE reads were re-called with MiXCR into one record per CDR3 protein. The repertoire holds roughly 30,000 distinct CDR3 sequences, with 5.5% to 7% as singletons. Sequencing used whole blood. These TCRs come from an adult who was a healthcare worker with PCR-confirmed SARS-CoV-2 infection or an uninfected control (not recorded which). Both conserved end residues are part of each CDR3. Fields, in order: J gene, D gene, clone size, V gene, CDR3 length, CDR3 DNA, CDR3 protein. A D gene is named only where the DNA matches it firmly. The size entry is marked missing in some rows and otherwise reads once, few, many or a size class.

>TRBJ2-2|TRBD1|few|TRBV6-5|16
TGTGCCAGCAGGAGGACAGGGAGTGGGGGCACCGGGGAGCTGTTTTTT
CASRRTGSGGTGELFF
>TRBJ1-2|NA|NA|TRBV3-1|14
TGTGCCAGCAGCCCCAACGGAGGGAAGGCTGGCTACACCTTC
CASSPNGGKAGYTF
>TRBJ2-7|NA|NA|TRBV20-1|12
TGCAGTGCCGTAGTGGGCGGGGAACGGCAGTACTTC
CSAVVGGERQYF
>TRBJ2-3|NA|few|TRBV7-3|12
TGTGCCAGCAGCTTAAAGGGAGCTACGCAGTATTTT
CASSLKGATQYF
>TRBJ1-1|NA|many|TRBV30|13
TGTGCCTGGAGCCGCGGACCGAACACTGAAGCTTTCTTT
CAWSRGPNTEAFF
>TRBJ2-1|NA|few|TRBV29-1|12
TGCCATGCCTGGGACCGCTACAATGAGCAGTTCTTC
CHAWDRYNEQFF
>TRBJ2-7|NA|many|TRBV5-4|13
TGTGCCAGCAGCTTGGACAGGGCCTACGAGCAGTACTTC
CASSLDRAYEQYF
>TRBJ1-4|TRBD1|many|TRBV6-6|15
TGTGCCAGCAGTTGGGACAGGGGGCGGGGTGAAAAACTGTTTTTT
CASSWDRGRGEKLFF
>TRBJ2-1|TRBD1|few|TRBV7-2|15
TGTGCCAGCAGCCAGGCCCCGGACAGGTCGAATGAGCAGTTCTTC
CASSQAPDRSNEQFF
>TRBJ2-5|NA|many|TRBV12-3/TRBV12-4|12
TGTGCCAGCAGTTCGGGGAGAGAGACCCAGTACTTC
CASSSGRETQYF
>TRBJ1-2|NA|many|TRBV6-1|13
TGTGCCAGCAAGGGGGGGGCCGGCTATGGCTACACCTTC
CASKGGAGYGYTF
>TRBJ2-2|NA|many|TRBV6-5|16
TGTGCCAGCACCTACGCCGGAGGGAGAGTCACCGGGGAGCTGTTTTTT
CASTYAGGRVTGELFF